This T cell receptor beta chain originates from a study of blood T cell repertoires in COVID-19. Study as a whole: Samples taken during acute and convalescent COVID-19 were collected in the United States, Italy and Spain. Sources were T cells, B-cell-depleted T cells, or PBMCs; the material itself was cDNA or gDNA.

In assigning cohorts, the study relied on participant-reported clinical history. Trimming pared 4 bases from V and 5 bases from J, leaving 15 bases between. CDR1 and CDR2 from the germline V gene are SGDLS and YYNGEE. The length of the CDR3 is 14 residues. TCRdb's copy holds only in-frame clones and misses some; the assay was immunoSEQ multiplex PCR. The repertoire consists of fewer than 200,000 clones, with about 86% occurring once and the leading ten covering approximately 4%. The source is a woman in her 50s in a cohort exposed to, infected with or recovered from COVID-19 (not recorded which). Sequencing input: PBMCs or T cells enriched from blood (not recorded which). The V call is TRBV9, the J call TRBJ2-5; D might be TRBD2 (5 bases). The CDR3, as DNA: TGTGCCAGCAGCCCTACTGCGGAGCGGGAGACCCAGTACTTC. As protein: CASSPTAERETQYF.